This is a list of T cell receptor beta chains from one sample in a study of Ad26.COV2.S vaccination and SARS-CoV-2 variants. The repertoire was sequenced with immunoSEQ multiplex PCR; TCRdb's copy has only in-frame clones and lacks some. The data contain 300,000 to 400,000 clones, roughly 87% of them singletons. This material consisted of peripheral blood, taken in a trial of Ad26.COV2.S vaccine versus placebo. The receptors originated from a person between 18 and 60 years old who received the Ad26.COV2.S COVID-19 vaccine or a placebo. Each CDR3 is given with its conserved first and last residue. Fields, in order: J gene, V gene, D gene, CDR3 DNA, CDR3 protein. D genes are given only for firm matches.

TRBJ2-7 TRBV5-1 TRBD1 TGCGCCAGCAGCTTGGCCGAGCAGGGGGCGAGTTACGAGCAGTACTTC CASSLAEQGASYEQYF
TRBJ2-7 TRBV11-3 . TGTGCCAGCAGCCAGGGTGAACTAGAACTGCCGTACTTC CASSQGELELPYF
TRBJ2-1 TRBV5-4 . TGTGCCAGCAGCATAGGACTGTACAATGAGCAGTTCTTC CASSIGLYNEQFF
TRBJ2-5 TRBV11-2 . TGTGCCAGCAGCTTACCCTCTCCGGGTGAGACCCAGTACTTC CASSLPSPGETQYF
TRBJ1-5 TRBV4-1 TRBD1 TGCGCCAGCAGCCAATTCCTGCCGGGACAGGGGGAGGAACAGCCCCAGCATTTT CASSQFLPGQGEEQPQHF
TRBJ2-7 TRBV7-6 . TGTGCCAGCAGCCTCGGGAGCGGGTTCTCCTACGAGCAGTACTTC CASSLGSGFSYEQYF
TRBJ1-3 TRBV19 TRBD1 TGTGCCAGTAGCGGACAGGCCTCTGGAAACACCATATATTTT CASSGQASGNTIYF
TRBJ2-2 TRBV12-5 . TGTGCTAGTGCCTCGGGGGCCCTCACCGGGGAGCTGTTTTTT CASASGALTGELFF
TRBJ2-2 TRBV5-1 TRBD2 TGCGCCAGCAGCCCTGGACTAGCGGGGGGTACCGGGGAGCTGTTTTTT CASSPGLAGGTGELFF
TRBJ2-5 TRBV28 TRBD2 TGTGCCAGCAGGCCTGGAGGTCTAGCGGATCAAGAGACCCAGTACTTC CASRPGGLADQETQYF
TRBJ1-5 TRBV11-2 TRBD1 TGTGCCAGCAGCGTAGGACAGGGGTTGCAGCCCCAGCATTTT CASSVGQGLQPQHF